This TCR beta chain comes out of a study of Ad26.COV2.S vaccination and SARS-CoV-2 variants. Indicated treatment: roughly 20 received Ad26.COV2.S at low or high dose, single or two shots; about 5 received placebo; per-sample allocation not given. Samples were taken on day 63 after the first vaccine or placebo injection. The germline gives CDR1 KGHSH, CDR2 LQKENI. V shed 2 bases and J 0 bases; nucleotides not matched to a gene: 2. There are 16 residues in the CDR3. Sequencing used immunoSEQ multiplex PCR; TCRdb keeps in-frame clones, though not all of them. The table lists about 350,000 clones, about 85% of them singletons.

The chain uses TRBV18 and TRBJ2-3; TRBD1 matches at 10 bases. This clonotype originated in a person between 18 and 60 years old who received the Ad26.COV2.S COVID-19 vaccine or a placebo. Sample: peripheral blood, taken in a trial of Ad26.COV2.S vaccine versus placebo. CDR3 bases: TGTGCCAGCTCACCAGGGACAGGGGCTAGCACAGATACGCAGTATTTT. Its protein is CASSPGTGASTDTQYF.